Sequencing of this T cell receptor beta chain was carried out in a study of T-cell memory formation after mild COVID-19. CDR1 and CDR2 from the germline V gene are SGHTA and FQGNSA. The CDR3 consists of 15 residues. The trim removed 3 bases at V and 6 bases at J, leaving 5 bases unmatched. With constant-segment primers, 5'RACE yielded cDNA libraries of TCR alpha and TCR beta that carried sample barcodes and UMIs. TCRdb reprocessed the 5' RACE reads via MiXCR and lists one record per CDR3 protein. The sample carries 130,000 to 150,000 distinct CDR3 sequences, 15% to 20% recorded once. General study results and limits: There was a balanced CD4/CD8 profile in clones contracting day 15 to 85, and later expanders leaned CD4+.

A remark on this clonotype: Its antigen is still unknown.

The source material was PBMCs or a T cell subset sorted from them (not recorded which). The chain couples TRBV7-2 to TRBJ1-6; TRBD1 matches 7 bases. The clonotype originates from an adult woman who had mild COVID-19 (a few samples of this study predate the infection). Cell type and time point are not known. The CDR3 region has the DNA TGTGCCAGCAGCTTGGGACAGCTAGTTAATTCACCCCTCCACTTT. Translating gives CASSLGQLVNSPLHF.